A selection of T cell receptor beta chains follows, all from one sample in a study of blood T cell repertoires in COVID-19. The table came from immunoSEQ multiplex PCR; TCRdb's copy has only in-frame clones and leaves some out. The table has about 280,000 clones, about four fifths seen once. Sequencing used PBMCs or T cells enriched from blood (not recorded which). These receptors were obtained from a man aged 40-50 years who had been exposed to COVID-19. Each CDR3 is given with its conserved first and last residue. The D gene is left open where the match is weak. Clone size appears in some rows only: once, few, many, or a class for an expanded clone.

J: TRBJ2-7; V: TRBV30; size: .; D: TRBD1; DNA: TGTGCCTGGAGCAGGGGGTACGAGCAGTACTTC; CDR3: CAWSRGYEQYF
J: TRBJ1-1; V: TRBV30; size: .; D: .; DNA: TGTGCCTGGAACAGGGTGTTGAACACTGAAGCTTTCTTT; CDR3: CAWNRVLNTEAFF
J: TRBJ2-5; V: TRBV11-2; size: once; D: .; DNA: TGTGCCAGCAGCTTAGTGGCCAGTTTCCTTGAGACCCAGTACTTC; CDR3: CASSLVASFLETQYF
J: TRBJ2-2; V: TRBV7-9; size: .; D: .; DNA: TGTGCCAGCAGCCGCATCCCTTTCAGGGGGGTAACGAACACCGGGGAGCTGTTTTTT; CDR3: CASSRIPFRGVTNTGELFF
J: TRBJ2-1; V: TRBV2; size: .; D: .; DNA: TGTGCCAGCAGATGGACAGTACAATCCTACAATGAGCAGTTCTTC; CDR3: CASRWTVQSYNEQFF
J: TRBJ1-5; V: TRBV7-2; size: .; D: .; DNA: TGTGCCAGCAGCCCGACAGTTAATCAGCCCCAGCATTTT; CDR3: CASSPTVNQPQHF
J: TRBJ1-2; V: TRBV4-2; size: .; D: .; DNA: TGTGCCAGCAGCCAAGGGCTAGGACAGAGCTATGGCTACACCTTC; CDR3: CASSQGLGQSYGYTF
J: TRBJ1-1; V: TRBV28; size: .; D: .; DNA: TGTGCCAGCAGTTTCCTAAGGGACAAGTTAGCTTTCTTT; CDR3: CASSFLRDKLAFF
J: TRBJ2-3; V: TRBV27; size: few; D: .; DNA: TGTGCCAGCAGTTTCTCGGGGAAGTATGATACGCAGTATTTT; CDR3: CASSFSGKYDTQYF
J: TRBJ2-3; V: TRBV7-6; size: .; D: .; DNA: TGTGCCAGCAGCTTAGCGGGGGGGGGCGTATGGGATACGCAGTATTTT; CDR3: CASSLAGGGVWDTQYF
J: TRBJ1-6; V: TRBV6-1; size: .; D: TRBD1; DNA: TGTGCCAGCAGTGAACGAGGGACAGCGAATTCACCCCTCCACTTT; CDR3: CASSERGTANSPLHF
J: TRBJ1-2; V: TRBV11-2; size: few; D: .; DNA: TGTGCCAGCAGCGTAGAGCGGAACTATGGCTACACCTTC; CDR3: CASSVERNYGYTF
J: TRBJ2-1; V: TRBV10-3; size: .; D: .; DNA: TGTGCCATCAGTGAACGGGTCGGGTCCCTGGAAAATGAGCAGTTCTTC; CDR3: CAISERVGSLENEQFF
J: TRBJ2-1; V: TRBV7-6; size: .; D: TRBD2; DNA: TGTGCCAGCAGCTTAGCTAGCGGGTGGGACAATGAGCAGTTCTTC; CDR3: CASSLASGWDNEQFF
J: TRBJ1-2; V: TRBV11-2; size: .; D: TRBD1; DNA: TGTGCCAGCAGCTCCAACGACAGGGTGCCGCATGGCTACACCTTC; CDR3: CASSSNDRVPHGYTF
J: TRBJ2-7; V: TRBV5-4; size: once; D: .; DNA: TGTGCCAGCAGCCTTAGCTCCTACGAGCAGTACTTC; CDR3: CASSLSSYEQYF
J: TRBJ2-5; V: TRBV2; size: .; D: .; DNA: TGTGCCAGCAAGAATCAGCAAGAGACCCAGTACTTC; CDR3: CASKNQQETQYF
J: TRBJ1-2; V: TRBV7-9; size: .; D: TRBD1; DNA: TGTGCCAGCAGCCAATCCGGCCAGGGGGCTAATGGCTACACCTTC; CDR3: CASSQSGQGANGYTF
J: TRBJ2-7; V: TRBV18; size: .; D: .; DNA: TGTGCCAGCTCACCACCCAGAACCTACGAGCAGTACTTC; CDR3: CASSPPRTYEQYF
J: TRBJ1-2; V: TRBV20-1; size: few; D: TRBD1; DNA: TGCAGTGCTAGTGGATCCACAGGGGACTCCTATGGCTACACCTTC; CDR3: CSASGSTGDSYGYTF
J: TRBJ1-5; V: TRBV2; size: .; D: .; DNA: TGTGCCAGCAGTGTGGGGGCTAATAGCAATCAGCCCCAGCATTTT; CDR3: CASSVGANSNQPQHF
J: TRBJ1-5; V: TRBV7-9; size: once; D: TRBD1; DNA: TGTGCCAGCAGCTTAGGACAGGGGGCATGGCATTTT; CDR3: CASSLGQGAWHF
J: TRBJ1-1; V: TRBV10-2; size: .; D: .; DNA: TGCGCCATCACGACAGGCAACACTGAAGCTTTCTTT; CDR3: CAITTGNTEAFF
J: TRBJ2-7; V: TRBV4-2; size: few; D: TRBD2; DNA: TGTGCCAGCAGCCAACCCCATAGCGGGAGGTCCTACGAGCAGTACTTC; CDR3: CASSQPHSGRSYEQYF
J: TRBJ2-3; V: TRBV12-3/TRBV12-4; size: .; D: TRBD2; DNA: TGTGCCAGCGGACTAGCGGGAGAGAATACGCAGTATTTT; CDR3: CASGLAGENTQYF
J: TRBJ2-2; V: TRBV11-1; size: .; D: TRBD2; DNA: TGTGCCAGCAGTTCCCTAGCGGTAGGCGGGGAGCTGTTTTTT; CDR3: CASSSLAVGGELFF
J: TRBJ1-2; V: TRBV6-5; size: .; D: .; DNA: TGTGCCAGCATTGGAGGCGGCGGGGGCTACACCTTC; CDR3: CASIGGGGGYTF
J: TRBJ1-5; V: TRBV5-1; size: .; D: TRBD1; DNA: TGCGCCAGCAGCGGCACAGGGGGCGGACAGCCCCAGCATTTT; CDR3: CASSGTGGGQPQHF
J: TRBJ1-5; V: TRBV20-1; size: .; D: TRBD1; DNA: TGCAGTGCTAGTGGGGACAGGGGGCCAGAACAGCCCCAGCATTTT; CDR3: CSASGDRGPEQPQHF
J: TRBJ2-7; V: TRBV5-4; size: few; D: TRBD1; DNA: TGTGCCAGCAGCTTCGGGACAGGGCTTTGGTACGAGCAGTACTTC; CDR3: CASSFGTGLWYEQYF
J: TRBJ1-5; V: TRBV30; size: .; D: TRBD1; DNA: TGTGCCTGGAGTGTCGGACAGGGCTGGGGACAGCCCCAGCATTTT; CDR3: CAWSVGQGWGQPQHF
J: TRBJ2-7; V: TRBV27; size: .; D: .; DNA: TGTGCCACTCGCTATTTGACAGGACTAGGGGAGCAGTACTTC; CDR3: CATRYLTGLGEQYF
J: TRBJ1-2; V: TRBV6-6; size: .; D: TRBD1; DNA: TGTGCCAGCAGTCAACCCCAGGGGGGTAACTATGGCTACACCTTC; CDR3: CASSQPQGGNYGYTF
J: TRBJ1-2; V: TRBV30; size: .; D: .; DNA: TGTGCCTGGAGTGTAACAGGGACACGGGGCTATGGCTACACCTTC; CDR3: CAWSVTGTRGYGYTF
J: TRBJ1-5; V: TRBV3-1/TRBV3-2; size: .; D: .; DNA: TGTGCCAGCAGCCAAGAACAGGGTCAGCCCCAGCATTTT; CDR3: CASSQEQGQPQHF
J: TRBJ2-7; V: TRBV12-3/TRBV12-4; size: .; D: .; DNA: TGTGCCAGCAGATCAGGCCCTTCCTACGAGCAGTACTTC; CDR3: CASRSGPSYEQYF
J: TRBJ1-2; V: TRBV2; size: few; D: TRBD1; DNA: TGTGCCAGCGTTCGGACAGGTGGATTCGTCACCTTC; CDR3: CASVRTGGFVTF
J: TRBJ2-1; V: TRBV19; size: .; D: TRBD1; DNA: TGTGCCAGTACAGGGACAGCCCTCAATGAGCAGTTCTTC; CDR3: CASTGTALNEQFF